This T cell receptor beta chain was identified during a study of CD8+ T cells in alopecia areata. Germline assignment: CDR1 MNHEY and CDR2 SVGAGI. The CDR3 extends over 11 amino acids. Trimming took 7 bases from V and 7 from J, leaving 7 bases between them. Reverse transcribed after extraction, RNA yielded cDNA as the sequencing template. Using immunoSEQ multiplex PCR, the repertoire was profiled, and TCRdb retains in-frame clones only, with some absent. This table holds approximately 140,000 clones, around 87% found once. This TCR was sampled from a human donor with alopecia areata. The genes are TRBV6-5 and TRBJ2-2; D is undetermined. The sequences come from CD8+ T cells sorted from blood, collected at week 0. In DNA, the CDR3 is TGTGCCAGCACGTACAGCGGGGAGCTGTTTTTT. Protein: CASTYSGELFF.